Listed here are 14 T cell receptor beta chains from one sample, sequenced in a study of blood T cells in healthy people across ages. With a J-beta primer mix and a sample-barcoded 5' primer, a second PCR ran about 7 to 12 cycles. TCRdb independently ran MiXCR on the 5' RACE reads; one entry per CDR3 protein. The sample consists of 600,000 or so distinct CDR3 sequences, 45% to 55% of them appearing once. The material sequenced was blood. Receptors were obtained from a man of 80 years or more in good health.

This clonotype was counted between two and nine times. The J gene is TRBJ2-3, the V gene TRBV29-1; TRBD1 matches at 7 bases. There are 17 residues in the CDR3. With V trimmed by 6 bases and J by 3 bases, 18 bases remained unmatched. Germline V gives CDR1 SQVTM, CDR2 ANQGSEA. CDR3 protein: CSVCPLLLGQLTDTQYF. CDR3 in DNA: TGCAGCGTCTGTCCCCTCCTATTGGGACAGCTTACAGATACGCAGTATTTT.

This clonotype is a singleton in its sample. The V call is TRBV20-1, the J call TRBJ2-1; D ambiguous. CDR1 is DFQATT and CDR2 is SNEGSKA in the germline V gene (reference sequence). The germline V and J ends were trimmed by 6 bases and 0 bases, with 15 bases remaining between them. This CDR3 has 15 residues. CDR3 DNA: TGCAGTGCCGGAGAGGCAGGTCTCTCCTACAATGAGCAGTTCTTC. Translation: CSAGEAGLSYNEQFF.

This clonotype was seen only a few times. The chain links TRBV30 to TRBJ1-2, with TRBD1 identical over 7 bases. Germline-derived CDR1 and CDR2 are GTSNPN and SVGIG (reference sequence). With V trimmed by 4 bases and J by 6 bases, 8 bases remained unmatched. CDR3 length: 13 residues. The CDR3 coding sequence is TGTGCCTGGACAGGGGGGACTTCGAATGGCTACACCTTC. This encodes CAWTGGTSNGYTF.

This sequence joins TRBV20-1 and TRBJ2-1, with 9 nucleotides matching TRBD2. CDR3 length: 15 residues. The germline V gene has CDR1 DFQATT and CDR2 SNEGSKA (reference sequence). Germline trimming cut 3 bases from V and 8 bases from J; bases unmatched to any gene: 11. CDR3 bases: TGCAGTGCTAGGAGGTTGGCGGGGGGGCCGGATGAGCAGTTCTTC. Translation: CSARRLAGGPDEQFF.

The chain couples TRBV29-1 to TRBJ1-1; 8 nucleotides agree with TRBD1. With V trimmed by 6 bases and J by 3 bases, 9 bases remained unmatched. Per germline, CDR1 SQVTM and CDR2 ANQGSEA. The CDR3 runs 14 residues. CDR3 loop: CSVDQGAQYTEAFF. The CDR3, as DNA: TGCAGCGTAGACCAGGGGGCGCAGTACACTGAAGCTTTCTTT. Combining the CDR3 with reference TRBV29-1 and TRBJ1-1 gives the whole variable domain SAVISQKPSRDICQRGTSLTIQCQVDSQVTMMFWYRQQPGQSLTLIATANQGSEATYESGFVIDKFPISRPNLTFSTLTVSNMSPEDSSIYLCSVDQGAQYTEAFFGQGTRLTVV.

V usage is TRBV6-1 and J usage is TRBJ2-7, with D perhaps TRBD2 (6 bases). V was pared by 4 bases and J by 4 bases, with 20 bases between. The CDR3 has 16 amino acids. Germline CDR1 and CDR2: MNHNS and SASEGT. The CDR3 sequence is CASSAPWGTVRYEQYF. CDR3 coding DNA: TGTGCCAGCAGTGCACCATGGGGGACTGTTAGGTACGAGCAGTACTTC.

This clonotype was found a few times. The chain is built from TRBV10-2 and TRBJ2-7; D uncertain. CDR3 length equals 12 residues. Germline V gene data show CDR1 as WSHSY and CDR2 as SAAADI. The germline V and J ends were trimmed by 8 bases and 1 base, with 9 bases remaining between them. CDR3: CASGGTSYEQYF. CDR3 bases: TGCGCCAGCGGCGGAACATCCTACGAGCAGTACTTC.

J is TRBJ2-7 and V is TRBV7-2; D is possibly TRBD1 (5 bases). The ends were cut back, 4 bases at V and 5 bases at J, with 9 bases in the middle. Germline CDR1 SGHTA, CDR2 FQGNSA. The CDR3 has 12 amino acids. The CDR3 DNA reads TGTGCCAGCAGCTCTGACAGAAACGAGCAGTACTTC. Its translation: CASSSDRNEQYF.

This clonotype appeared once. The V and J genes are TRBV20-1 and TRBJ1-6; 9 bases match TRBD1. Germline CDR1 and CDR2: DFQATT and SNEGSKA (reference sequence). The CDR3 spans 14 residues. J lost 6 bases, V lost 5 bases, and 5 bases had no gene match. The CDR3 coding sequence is TGCAGTGCTCCTCCGGACAGGGGTAATTCACCCCTCCACTTT. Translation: CSAPPDRGNSPLHF.

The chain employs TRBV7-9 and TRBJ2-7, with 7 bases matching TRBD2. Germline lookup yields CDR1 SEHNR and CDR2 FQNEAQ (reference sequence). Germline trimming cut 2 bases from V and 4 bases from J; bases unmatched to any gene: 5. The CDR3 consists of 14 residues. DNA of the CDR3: TGTGCCAGCAGCTTAAGCGGGGAGGGTTACGAGCAGTACTTC. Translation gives CASSLSGEGYEQYF.

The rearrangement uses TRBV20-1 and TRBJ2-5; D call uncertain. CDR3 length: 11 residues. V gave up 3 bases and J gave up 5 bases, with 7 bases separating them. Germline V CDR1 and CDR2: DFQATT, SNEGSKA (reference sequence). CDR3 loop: CSASAQETQYF. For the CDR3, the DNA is TGCAGTGCTAGTGCACAGGAGACCCAGTACTTC.

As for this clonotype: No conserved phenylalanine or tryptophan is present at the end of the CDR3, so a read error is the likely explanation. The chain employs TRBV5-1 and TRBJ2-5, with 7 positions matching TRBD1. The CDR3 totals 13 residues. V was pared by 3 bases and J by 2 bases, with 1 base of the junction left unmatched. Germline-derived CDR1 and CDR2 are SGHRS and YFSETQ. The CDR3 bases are TGCGCCAGCAGCTCGGGACAGCAAGAGACCCAGTACATC. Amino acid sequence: CASSSGQQETQYI.

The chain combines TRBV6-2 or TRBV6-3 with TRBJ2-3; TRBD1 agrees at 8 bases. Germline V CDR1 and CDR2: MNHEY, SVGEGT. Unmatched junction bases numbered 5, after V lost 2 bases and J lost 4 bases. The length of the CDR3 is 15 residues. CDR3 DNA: TGTGCCAGCAGTTACGGGGACAGGATGTCAGATACGCAGTATTTT. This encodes CASSYGDRMSDTQYF.

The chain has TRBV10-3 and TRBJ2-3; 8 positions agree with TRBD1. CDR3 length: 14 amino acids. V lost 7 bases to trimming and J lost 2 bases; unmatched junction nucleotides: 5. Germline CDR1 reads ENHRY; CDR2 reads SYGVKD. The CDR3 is CAINAGQDTDTQYF. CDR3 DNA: TGTGCCATCAATGCGGGACAGGACACAGATACGCAGTATTTT.